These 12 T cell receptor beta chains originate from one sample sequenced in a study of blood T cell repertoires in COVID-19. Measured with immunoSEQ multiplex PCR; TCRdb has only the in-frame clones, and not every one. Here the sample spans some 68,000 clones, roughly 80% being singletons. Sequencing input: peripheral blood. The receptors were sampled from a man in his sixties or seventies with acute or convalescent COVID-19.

CDR3 coding DNA: TGTGCCAGCAGCTCCCGTGAGGGGACAGGGGACGCTGAAGCTTTCTTT. Its translation: CASSSREGTGDAEAFF. V usage is TRBV9 and J usage is TRBJ1-1; 10 nucleotides align to TRBD1. Trimming at V came to 4 bases and at J to 6 bases, leaving 12 bases not matched to a gene. CDR1 and CDR2 (germline): SGDLS, YYNGEE. The CDR3 runs 16 residues.

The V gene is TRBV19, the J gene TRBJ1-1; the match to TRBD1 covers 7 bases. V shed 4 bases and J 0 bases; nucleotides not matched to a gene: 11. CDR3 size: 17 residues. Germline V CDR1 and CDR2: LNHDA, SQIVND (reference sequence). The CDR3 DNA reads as TGTGCCAGTAGTACATCAGGGGGGATAGAGATGAACACTGAAGCTTTCTTT. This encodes CASSTSGGIEMNTEAFF.

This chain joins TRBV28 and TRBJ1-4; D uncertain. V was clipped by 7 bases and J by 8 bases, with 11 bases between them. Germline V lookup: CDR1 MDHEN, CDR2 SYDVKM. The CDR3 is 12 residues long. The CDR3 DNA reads TGTGCCAGCACCACTTGGTCAGAAAAACTGTTTTTT. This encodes CASTTWSEKLFF.

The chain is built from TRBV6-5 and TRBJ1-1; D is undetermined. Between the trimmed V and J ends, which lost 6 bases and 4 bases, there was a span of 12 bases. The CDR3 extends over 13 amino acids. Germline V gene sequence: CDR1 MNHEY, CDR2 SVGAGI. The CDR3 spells CASRTSSPTEAFF. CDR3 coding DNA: TGTGCCAGCAGGACAAGTTCTCCCACTGAAGCTTTCTTT.

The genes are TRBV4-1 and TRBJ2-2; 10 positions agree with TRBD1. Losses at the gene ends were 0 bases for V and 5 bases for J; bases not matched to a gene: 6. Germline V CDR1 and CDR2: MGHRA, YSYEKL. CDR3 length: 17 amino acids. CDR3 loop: CASSQETGGPRTGELFF. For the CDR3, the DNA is TGCGCCAGCAGCCAAGAGACAGGGGGCCCAAGGACCGGGGAGCTGTTTTTT.

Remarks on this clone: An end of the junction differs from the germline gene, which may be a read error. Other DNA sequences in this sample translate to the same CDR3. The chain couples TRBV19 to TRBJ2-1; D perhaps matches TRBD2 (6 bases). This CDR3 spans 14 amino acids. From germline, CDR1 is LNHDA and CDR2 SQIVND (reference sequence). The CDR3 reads CASSMGGNYNEQFF. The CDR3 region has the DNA TGTGCCAGTAGTATGGGCGGGAACTACAATGAGCAATTCTTC. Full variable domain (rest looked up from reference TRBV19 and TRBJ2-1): DGGITQSPKYLFRKEGQNVTLSCEQNLNHDAMYWYRQDPGQGLRLIYYSQIVNDFQKGDIAEGYSVSREKKESFPLTVTSAQKNPTAFYLCASSMGGNYNEQFFGPGTRLTVL.

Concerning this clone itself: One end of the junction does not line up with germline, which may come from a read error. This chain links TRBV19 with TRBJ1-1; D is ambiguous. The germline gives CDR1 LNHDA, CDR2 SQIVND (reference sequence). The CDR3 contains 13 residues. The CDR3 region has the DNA TGTGCCAGTAATGGAGGAAGGAACACCGAAGCTTTCTTT. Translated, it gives CASNGGRNTEAFF.

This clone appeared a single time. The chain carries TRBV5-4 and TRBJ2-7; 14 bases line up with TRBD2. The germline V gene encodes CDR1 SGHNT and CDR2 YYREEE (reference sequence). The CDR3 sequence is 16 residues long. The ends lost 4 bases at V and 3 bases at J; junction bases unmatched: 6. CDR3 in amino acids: CASSPGLAGELYEQYF. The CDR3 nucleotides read TGTGCCAGCAGCCCGGGACTAGCGGGAGAGCTCTACGAGCAGTACTTC.

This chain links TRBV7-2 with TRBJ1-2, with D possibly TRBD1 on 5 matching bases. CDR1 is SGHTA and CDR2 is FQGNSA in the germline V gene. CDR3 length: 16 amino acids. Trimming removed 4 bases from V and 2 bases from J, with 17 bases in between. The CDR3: CASSSGGSGYNYGYTF. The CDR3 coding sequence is TGTGCCAGCAGCTCAGGAGGGTCAGGGTACAACTATGGCTACACCTTC.

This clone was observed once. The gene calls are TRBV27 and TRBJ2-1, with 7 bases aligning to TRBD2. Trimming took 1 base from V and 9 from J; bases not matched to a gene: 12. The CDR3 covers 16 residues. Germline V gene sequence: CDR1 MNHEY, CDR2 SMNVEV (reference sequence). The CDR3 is CASSLWVGGPGSEQFF. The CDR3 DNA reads TGTGCCAGCAGTTTATGGGTGGGAGGGCCCGGTAGTGAGCAGTTCTTC.

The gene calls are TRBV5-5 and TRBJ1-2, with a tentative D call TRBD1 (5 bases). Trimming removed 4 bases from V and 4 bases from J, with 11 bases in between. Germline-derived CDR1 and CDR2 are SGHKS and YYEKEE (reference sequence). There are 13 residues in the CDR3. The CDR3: CASSQTATYGYTF. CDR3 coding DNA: TGTGCCAGCAGCCAGACAGCCACCTATGGCTACACCTTC.

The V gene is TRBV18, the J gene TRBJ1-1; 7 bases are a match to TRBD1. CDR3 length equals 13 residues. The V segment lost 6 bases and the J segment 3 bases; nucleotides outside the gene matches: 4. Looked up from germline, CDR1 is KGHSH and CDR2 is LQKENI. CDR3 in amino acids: CASSPQGDTEAFF. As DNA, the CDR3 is TGTGCCAGCTCTCCCCAGGGGGACACTGAAGCTTTCTTT.